The source of this T cell receptor beta chain is a study of identical twins (dated by TCRdb to about 2016). Some background on the complete study: TCR alpha and beta repertoires from monozygotic twins, unrelated adults of various ages and cord blood were deep-sequenced to test whether fetal clonotypes persist. To rule out contamination, replicate twin experiments were performed at different times with different library preparation protocols. What the authors observed across the whole study: Recombination models systematically underestimated out-of-frame TCR alpha sharing in monozygotic twins but agreed with sharing between unrelated individuals. Fewer insertions were carried by abundant cord blood beta clonotypes, a similar but weaker trend appeared in young adult naive repertoires, and no such trend appeared in memory repertoires. A weaker excess of twin sharing was found in beta out-of-frame sequences because the signal-to-noise ratio was lowered by fewer shared sequences. Because the same donors could not be followed over many years, conclusions were based on cross-sectional statistical analysis. Compared with coincidental sharing between unrelated individuals, out-of-frame TCR alpha sequences shared between twins had an excess of sequences with low generation probability. Invariant T cells such as MAIT and iNKT could partly confound zero-insertion analyses, although diverse VJ usage argued against such confounding for most clonotypes.

Every donor in the study was a healthy Caucasian. Three unrelated non-twin adults were additionally sequenced: a male aged 18 to 29, a male aged 50 to 60 and a female aged 50 to 60. Miltenyi CD45RO+ enrichment and human naive T-cell isolation kits were used to isolate memory (CD45RO+) and naive T cells from PBMC. The library was generated by 5' RACE. Sequenced using an Illumina HiSeq 2000. Template switching introduced a universal primer binding site; the final cDNA contained a unique molecular identifier, enabling accurate counting of TCR cDNA molecules. Specific primers in the conserved constant-segment region were used to synthesize first-strand cDNA for TCR alpha and beta chains. To control for contamination, every cDNA library carried two barcodes: a SMART-Mk sample barcode plus Illumina barcodes. Two successive PCR steps introduced TruSeq adapter sequences along with Illumina sample barcodes. The TCR alpha and beta cDNA libraries were sequenced on the Illumina HiSeq platform using custom primers. Per the source publication's procedure: MiGEC was used to process raw reads and extract unique molecular identifiers, and MiXCR was used to find CDR3 positions. Recombination models were inferred per individual with the repgenHMM and IGoR tools using an EM algorithm. The analysis of shared clonotypes was done with the tcR package in R, with sharing normalized by the product of cloneset sizes. To study raw recombination free of thymic and clonal selection effects, out-of-frame nonproductive sequences were analyzed. The raw public reads went through TCRdb reprocessing: fastp at Q25, MiXCR clone calling, in-frame beta chains kept. Rows with one shared CDR3 protein collapse into an entry with the most common genes and DNA. The V and J calls and clone size are TCRdb's, not the authors'. This sample is represented by 690,000 or so distinct CDR3 sequences; around 6% of them were singletons. The top ten hold 1.5% to 2% of the sample.

From a lookup of the germline V gene, CDR1 and CDR2 are SGHRS and YFSETQ. From the cysteine up to the phenylalanine, the CDR3 has a length of 18 residues. Solely the CDR3 DNA is kept, with 54 bases framed from the first base. Notes on this clonotype: The clone's antigen remains unknown. The junction departs from the called germline gene at one end, perhaps through a read error.

The chain uses TRBV5-1 and TRBJ2-3, with TRBD2 matching 14 junction bases. The source is a young man in good health. The sample consisted of naive T cells sorted from blood. What this sample's cell subset or site label stands for: cells isolated with a human naive T-cell isolation kit. The CDR3 region has the sequence CASRGTSGSREGTGTQYF. The DNA sequence follows: TGCGCCAGCCGCGGGACTAGCGGGAGCAGGGAGGGCACAGGTACGCAGTATTTT.